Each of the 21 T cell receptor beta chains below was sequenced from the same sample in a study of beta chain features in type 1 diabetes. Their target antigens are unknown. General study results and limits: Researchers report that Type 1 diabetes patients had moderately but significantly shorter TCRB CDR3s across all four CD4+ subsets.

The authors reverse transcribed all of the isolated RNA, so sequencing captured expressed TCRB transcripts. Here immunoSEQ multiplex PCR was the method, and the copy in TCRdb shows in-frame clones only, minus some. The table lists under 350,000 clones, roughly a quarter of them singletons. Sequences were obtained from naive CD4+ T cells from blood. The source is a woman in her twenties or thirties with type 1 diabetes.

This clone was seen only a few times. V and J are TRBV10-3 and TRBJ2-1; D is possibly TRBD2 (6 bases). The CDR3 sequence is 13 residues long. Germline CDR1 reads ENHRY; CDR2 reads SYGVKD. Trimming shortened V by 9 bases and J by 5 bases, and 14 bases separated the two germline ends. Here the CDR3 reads CAIYGTGNNEQFF. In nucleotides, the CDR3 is TGTGCCATTTACGGGACTGGGAACAATGAGCAGTTCTTC.

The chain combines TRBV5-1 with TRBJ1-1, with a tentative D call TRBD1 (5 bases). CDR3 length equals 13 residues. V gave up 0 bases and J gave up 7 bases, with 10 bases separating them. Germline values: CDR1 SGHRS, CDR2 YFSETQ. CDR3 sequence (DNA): TGCGCCAGCAGCTTGGGGGAGGGACGTGAAGCTTTCTTT. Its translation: CASSLGEGREAFF.

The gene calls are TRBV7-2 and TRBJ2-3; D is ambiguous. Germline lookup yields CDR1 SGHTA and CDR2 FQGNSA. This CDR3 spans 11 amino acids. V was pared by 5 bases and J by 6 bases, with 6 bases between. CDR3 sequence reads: CASSAQDTQYF. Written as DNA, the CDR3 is TGTGCCAGCAGCGCACAGGATACGCAGTATTTT.

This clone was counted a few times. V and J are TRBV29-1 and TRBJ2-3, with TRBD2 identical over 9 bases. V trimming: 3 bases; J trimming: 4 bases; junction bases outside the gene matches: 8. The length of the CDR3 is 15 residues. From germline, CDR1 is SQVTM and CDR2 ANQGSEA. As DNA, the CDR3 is TGCAGCGTTGATGGGGGACTAGCTGGCCCAGATACGCAGTATTTT. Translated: CSVDGGLAGPDTQYF.

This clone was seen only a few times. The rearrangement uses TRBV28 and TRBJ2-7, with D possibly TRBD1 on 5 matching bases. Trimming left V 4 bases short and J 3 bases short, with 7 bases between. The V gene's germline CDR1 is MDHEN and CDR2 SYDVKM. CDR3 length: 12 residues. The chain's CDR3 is CASSWGLYEQYF. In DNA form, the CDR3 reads TGTGCCAGCAGTTGGGGCCTCTACGAGCAGTACTTC. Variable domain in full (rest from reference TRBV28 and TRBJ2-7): DVKVTQSSRYLVKRTGEKVFLECVQDMDHENMFWYRQDPGLGLRLIYFSYDVKMKEKGDIPEGYSVSREKKERFSLILESASTNQTSMYLCASSWGLYEQYFGPGTRLTVT.

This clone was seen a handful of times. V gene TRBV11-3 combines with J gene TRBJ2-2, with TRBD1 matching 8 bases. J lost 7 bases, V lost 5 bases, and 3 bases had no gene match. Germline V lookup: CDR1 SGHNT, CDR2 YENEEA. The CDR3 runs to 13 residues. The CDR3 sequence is CASSNRGIGELFF. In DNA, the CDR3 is TGTGCCAGCAGCAACAGGGGGATCGGGGAGCTGTTTTTT.

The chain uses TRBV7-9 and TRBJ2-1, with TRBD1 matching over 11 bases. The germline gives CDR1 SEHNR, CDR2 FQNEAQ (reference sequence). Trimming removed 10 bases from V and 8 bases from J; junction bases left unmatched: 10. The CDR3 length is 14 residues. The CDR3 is CATRVGQGVYEQFF. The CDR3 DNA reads TGTGCCACCCGAGTGGGACAGGGGGTTTATGAGCAGTTCTTC. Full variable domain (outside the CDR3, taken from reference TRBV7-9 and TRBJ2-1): DTGVSQNPRHKITKRGQNVTFRCDPISEHNRLYWYRQTLGQGPEFLTYFQNEAQLEKSRLLSDRFSAERPKGSFSTLEIQRTEQGDSAMYLCATRVGQGVYEQFFGPGTRLTVL.

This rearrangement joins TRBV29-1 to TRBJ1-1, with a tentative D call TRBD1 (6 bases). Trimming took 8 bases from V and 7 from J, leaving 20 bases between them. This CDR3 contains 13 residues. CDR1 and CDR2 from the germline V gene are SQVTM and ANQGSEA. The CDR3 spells CSISEQGSGEAFF. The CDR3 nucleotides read TGCAGCATATCCGAACAGGGCTCTGGTGAAGCTTTCTTT.

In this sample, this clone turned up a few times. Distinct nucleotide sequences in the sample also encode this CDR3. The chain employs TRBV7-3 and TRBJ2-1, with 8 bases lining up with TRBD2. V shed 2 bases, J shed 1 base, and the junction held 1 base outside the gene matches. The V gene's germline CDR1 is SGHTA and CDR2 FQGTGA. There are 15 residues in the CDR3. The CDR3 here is CASSLLAGSYNEQFF. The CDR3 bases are TGTGCCAGCAGCTTATTAGCGGGATCCTACAATGAGCAGTTCTTC.

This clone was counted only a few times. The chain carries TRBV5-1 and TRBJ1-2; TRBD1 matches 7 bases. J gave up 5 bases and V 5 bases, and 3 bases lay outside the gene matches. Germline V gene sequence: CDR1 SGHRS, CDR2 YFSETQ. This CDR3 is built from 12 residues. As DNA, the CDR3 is TGCGCCAGCAGTGGACAGGAATATGGCTACACCTTC. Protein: CASSGQEYGYTF.

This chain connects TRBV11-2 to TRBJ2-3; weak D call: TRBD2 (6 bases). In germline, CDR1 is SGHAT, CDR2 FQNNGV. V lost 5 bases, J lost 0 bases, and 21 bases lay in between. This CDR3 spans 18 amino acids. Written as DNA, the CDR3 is TGTGCCAGCAGCCACCCCGCGGGGACCGCGCCCAGCACAGATACGCAGTATTTT. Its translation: CASSHPAGTAPSTDTQYF.

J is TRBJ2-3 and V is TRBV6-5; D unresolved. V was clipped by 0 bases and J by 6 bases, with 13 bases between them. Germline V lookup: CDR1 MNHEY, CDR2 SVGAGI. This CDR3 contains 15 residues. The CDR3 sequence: CASSYSMPQRDTQYF. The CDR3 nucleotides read TGTGCCAGCAGTTACTCGATGCCTCAACGGGATACGCAGTATTTT.

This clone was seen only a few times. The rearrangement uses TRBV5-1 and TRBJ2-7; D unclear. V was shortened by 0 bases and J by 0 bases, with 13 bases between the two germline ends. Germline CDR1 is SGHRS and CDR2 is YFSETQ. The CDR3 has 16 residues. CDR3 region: CASSLANSQSSYEQYF. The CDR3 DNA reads TGCGCCAGCAGCTTGGCCAACAGCCAAAGCTCCTACGAGCAGTACTTC. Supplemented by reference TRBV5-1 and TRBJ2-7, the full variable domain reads KAGVTQTPRYLIKTRGQQVTLSCSPISGHRSVSWYQQTPGQGLQFLFEYFSETQRNKGNFPGRFSGRQFSNSRSEMNVSTLELGDSALYLCASSLANSQSSYEQYFGPGTRLTVT.

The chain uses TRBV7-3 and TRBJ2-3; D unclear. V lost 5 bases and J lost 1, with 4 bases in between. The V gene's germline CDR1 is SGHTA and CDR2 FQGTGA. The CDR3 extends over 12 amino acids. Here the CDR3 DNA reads TGTGCCAGCAGCCTAGGCACAGATACGCAGTATTTT. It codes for CASSLGTDTQYF.

The chain's CDR3 is CASRGGYSGANVLTF. The CDR3 nucleotides are TGTGCCAGCAGAGGGGGTTATAGTGGGGCCAACGTCCTGACTTTC. The rearrangement links TRBV5-6 to TRBJ2-6; possible D gene TRBD1, 6 bases. V was pared by 5 bases and J by 3 bases, with 12 bases between. Germline CDR1 reads SGHDT; CDR2 reads YYEEEE. This CDR3 has 15 residues.

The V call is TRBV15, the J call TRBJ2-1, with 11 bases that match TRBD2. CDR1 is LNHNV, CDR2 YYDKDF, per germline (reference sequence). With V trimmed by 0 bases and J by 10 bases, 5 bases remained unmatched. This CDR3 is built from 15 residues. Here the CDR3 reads CATSRDTSGSGEQFF. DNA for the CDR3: TGTGCCACCAGCAGAGATACTAGCGGGAGTGGAGAGCAGTTCTTC.

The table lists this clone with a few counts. CDR3 coding DNA: TGTGCCAGCAGGGCATGGACAGCAAACATTCAGTACTTC. Its protein product is CASRAWTANIQYF. V and J are TRBV28 and TRBJ2-4; tentative D call: TRBD1 (6 bases). Trimming removed 6 bases at V and 6 bases at J, with 12 bases between. The germline V gene has CDR1 MDHEN and CDR2 SYDVKM. This CDR3 is built from 13 residues.

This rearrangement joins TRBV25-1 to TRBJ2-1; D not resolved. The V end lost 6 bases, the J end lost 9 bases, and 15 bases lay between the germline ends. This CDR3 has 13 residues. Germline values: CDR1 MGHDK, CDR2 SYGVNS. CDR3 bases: TGTGCCAGCAGCTCGACCCCTGAGGCTGAGCAGTTCTTC. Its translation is CASSSTPEAEQFF. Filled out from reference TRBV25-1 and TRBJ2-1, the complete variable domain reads EADIYQTPRYLVIGTGKKITLECSQTMGHDKMYWYQQDPGMELHLIHYSYGVNSTEKGDLSSESTVSRIRTEHFPLTLESARPSHTSQYLCASSSTPEAEQFFGPGTRLTVL.

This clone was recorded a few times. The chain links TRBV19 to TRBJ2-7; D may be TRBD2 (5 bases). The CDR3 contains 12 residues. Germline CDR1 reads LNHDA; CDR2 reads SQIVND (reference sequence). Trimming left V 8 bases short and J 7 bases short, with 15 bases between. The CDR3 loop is CASSGSAREQYF. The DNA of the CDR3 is TGTGCCAGTTCGGGGTCAGCCCGGGAGCAGTACTTC.

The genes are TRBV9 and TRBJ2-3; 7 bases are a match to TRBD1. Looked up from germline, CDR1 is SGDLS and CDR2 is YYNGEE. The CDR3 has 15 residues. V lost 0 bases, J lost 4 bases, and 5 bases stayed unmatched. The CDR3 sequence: CASSVEGQTADTQYF. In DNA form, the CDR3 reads TGTGCCAGCAGCGTAGAGGGACAGACGGCAGATACGCAGTATTTT.

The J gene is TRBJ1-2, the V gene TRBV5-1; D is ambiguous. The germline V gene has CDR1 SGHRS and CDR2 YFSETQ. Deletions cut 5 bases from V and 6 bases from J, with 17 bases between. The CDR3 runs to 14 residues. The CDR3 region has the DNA TGCGCCAGCAGTCCCCTGCCCCAATCGGATGGCTACACCTTC. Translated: CASSPLPQSDGYTF.